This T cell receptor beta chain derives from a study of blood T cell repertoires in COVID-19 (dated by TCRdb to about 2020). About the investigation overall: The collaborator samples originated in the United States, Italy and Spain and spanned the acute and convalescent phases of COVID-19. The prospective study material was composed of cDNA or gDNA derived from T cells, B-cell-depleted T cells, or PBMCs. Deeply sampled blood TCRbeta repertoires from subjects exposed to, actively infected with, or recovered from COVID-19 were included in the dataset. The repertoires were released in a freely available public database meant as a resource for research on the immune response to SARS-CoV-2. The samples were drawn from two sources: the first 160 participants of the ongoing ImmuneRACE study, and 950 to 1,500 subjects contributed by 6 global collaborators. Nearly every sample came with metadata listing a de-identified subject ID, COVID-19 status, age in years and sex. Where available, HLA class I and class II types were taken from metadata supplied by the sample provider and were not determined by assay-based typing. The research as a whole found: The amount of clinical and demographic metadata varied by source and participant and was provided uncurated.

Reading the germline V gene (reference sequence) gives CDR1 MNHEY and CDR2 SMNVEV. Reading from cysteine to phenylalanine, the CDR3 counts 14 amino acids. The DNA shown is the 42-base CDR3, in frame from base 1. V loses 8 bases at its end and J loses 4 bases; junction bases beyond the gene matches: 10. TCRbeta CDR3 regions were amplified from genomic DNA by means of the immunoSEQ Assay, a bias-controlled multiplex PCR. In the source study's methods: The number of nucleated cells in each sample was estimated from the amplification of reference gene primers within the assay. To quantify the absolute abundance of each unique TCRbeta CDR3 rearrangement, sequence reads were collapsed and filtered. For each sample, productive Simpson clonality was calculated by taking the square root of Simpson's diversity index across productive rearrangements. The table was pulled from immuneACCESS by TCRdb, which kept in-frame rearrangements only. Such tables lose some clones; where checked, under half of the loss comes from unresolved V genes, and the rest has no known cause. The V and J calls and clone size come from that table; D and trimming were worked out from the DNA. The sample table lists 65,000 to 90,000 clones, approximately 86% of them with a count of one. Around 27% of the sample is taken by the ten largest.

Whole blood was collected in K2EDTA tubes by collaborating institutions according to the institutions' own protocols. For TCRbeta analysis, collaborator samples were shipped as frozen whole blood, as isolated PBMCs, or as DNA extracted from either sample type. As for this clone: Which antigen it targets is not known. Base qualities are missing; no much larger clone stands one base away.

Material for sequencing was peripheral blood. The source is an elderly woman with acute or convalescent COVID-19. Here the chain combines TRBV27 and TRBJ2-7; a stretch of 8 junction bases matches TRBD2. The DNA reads TGTGCCAGCGGTCCGCCGGGACTAGATTACGAGCAGTACTTC. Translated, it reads CASGPPGLDYEQYF.